A single sample gave rise to the 20 T cell receptor beta chains below, sequenced in a study of blood T cell repertoires in COVID-19. Sequencing was performed with immunoSEQ multiplex PCR; in TCRdb, only in-frame clones are kept and a portion is missing. The repertoire holds some 54,000 clones, with under 85% as singletons. Sequenced sample: peripheral blood. These receptors originate from a woman in her sixties with acute or convalescent COVID-19.

The CDR3 DNA reads TGCGCCAGCAGCGAGCGGAACCGGGACAGAATTCACTACGAGCAGTACTTC. Translation gives CASSERNRDRIHYEQYF. J is TRBJ2-7 and V is TRBV5-1; 7 positions agree with TRBD1. The V gene's germline CDR1 is SGHRS and CDR2 YFSETQ. The V and J ends lost 4 bases and 3 bases, in that order; junction bases with no gene match: 16. CDR3 length: 17 amino acids. The variable domain in full, completed from reference TRBV5-1 and TRBJ2-7, reads KAGVTQTPRYLIKTRGQQVTLSCSPISGHRSVSWYQQTPGQGLQFLFEYFSETQRNKGNFPGRFSGRQFSNSRSEMNVSTLELGDSALYLCASSERNRDRIHYEQYFGPGTRLTVT.

CDR3 in DNA: TGTGCCTGGAACTCGGACAGACTTCCTTTATACACCTTC. Its translation is CAWNSDRLPLYTF. V is TRBV30 and J is TRBJ1-2; a weak D match, TRBD1 (6 bases). V lost 4 bases and J lost 11, with 20 bases in between. The CDR3 sequence is 13 residues long. CDR1 and CDR2 (germline): GTSNPN, SVGIG (reference sequence).

The CDR3 region has the DNA TGTGCCAGCAGCTGGACAGGGTACAATGAGCAGTTCTTC. Amino acids: CASSWTGYNEQFF. The rearrangement joins TRBV5-5 to TRBJ2-1; 8 positions agree with TRBD1. CDR1 and CDR2 from the germline V gene are SGHKS and YYEKEE (reference sequence). V was pared by 3 bases and J by 4 bases, with 0 bases of the junction left unmatched. The CDR3 has 13 amino acids.

V usage is TRBV6-6 and J usage is TRBJ2-2; unclear D gene. The CDR3 length is 15 residues. Germline V gives CDR1 MNHNY, CDR2 SVGAGI (reference sequence). V lost 2 bases to trimming and J lost 4 bases, with 11 bases between them. CDR3 bases: TGTGCCAGCAGTTACGGGCCAGACCGCACCGGGGAGCTGTTTTTT. It specifies CASSYGPDRTGELFF.

The V call is TRBV5-4, the J call TRBJ2-3; 7 nucleotides line up with TRBD2. Per the germline V gene, CDR1 is SGHNT and CDR2 is YYREEE (reference sequence). The CDR3 loop spans 14 amino acids. After removal of 5 bases from V and 6 bases from J, the junction contained 9 bases not matched to a gene. The CDR3 DNA reads as TGTGCCAGCAGGGACGGGACTACCGTGGATACGCAGTATTTT. Translation gives CASRDGTTVDTQYF.

J is TRBJ2-7 and V is TRBV7-9; D is uncertain. CDR3 length equals 12 residues. V shed 3 bases and J shed 3 bases, with 6 bases lying between them. CDR1 is SEHNR, CDR2 FQNEAQ, per germline (reference sequence). The CDR3 region has the DNA TGTGCCAGCAGCTTCGGAGTCTACGAGCAGTACTTC. Protein sequence: CASSFGVYEQYF.

This clone was seen a few times. The rearrangement uses TRBV5-4 and TRBJ1-2, with 8 positions matching TRBD1. V was pared by 6 bases and J by 1 base, with 5 bases of the junction left unmatched. Germline V gene lookup returns CDR1 SGHNT and CDR2 YYREEE (reference sequence). There are 14 residues in the CDR3. CDR3 coding DNA: TGTGCCAGCAACCAGGACAGGGTTAACTATGGCTACACCTTC. This codes for CASNQDRVNYGYTF.

The chain uses TRBV3-1 (or the pseudogene TRBV3-2) and TRBJ2-1; 9 bases are shared with TRBD2. J lost 3 bases, V lost 0 bases, and 3 bases had no gene match. The V gene's germline CDR1 is LGHDT and CDR2 YNNKEL (reference sequence). This CDR3 spans 16 amino acids. Written as DNA, the CDR3 is TGTGCCAGCAGCCAAGAGGTACTAGCGGGCTACAATGAGCAGTTCTTC. Protein sequence: CASSQEVLAGYNEQFF.

CDR3 loop: CASSPGQAEPYGYTF. The CDR3 DNA reads TGCGCCAGCAGCCCCGGACAGGCGGAACCCTATGGCTACACCTTC. The chain couples TRBV5-1 to TRBJ1-2, with 7 nucleotides matching TRBD1. Trimming removed 4 bases from V and 4 bases from J; junction bases left unmatched: 10. Germline lookup yields CDR1 SGHRS and CDR2 YFSETQ. The CDR3 contains 15 residues.

This chain connects TRBV30 to TRBJ1-5, with D perhaps matching TRBD1 (5 bases). The CDR3 has 15 amino acids. Per germline, CDR1 GTSNPN and CDR2 SVGIG (reference sequence). The V gene lost 3 bases and the J gene lost 4 bases, with 16 bases spanning the gap. The CDR3 nucleotides read TGTGCCTGGAGAATCCAGGGTGGAGGGAATCAGCCCCAGCATTTT. Protein sequence: CAWRIQGGGNQPQHF.

This clone was recorded only once. The chain carries TRBV6-6 and TRBJ2-6; TRBD2 is a possible D gene (7 bases). The germline V gene has CDR1 MNHNY and CDR2 SVGAGI (reference sequence). V was shortened by 2 bases and J by 4 bases, with 12 bases between the two germline ends. CDR3 length: 16 amino acids. CDR3 coding DNA: TGTGCCAGCAGTTACAGGGGGGGGCCAGGGGCCAACGTCCTGACTTTC. It encodes CASSYRGGPGANVLTF.

This chain connects TRBV12-3 or TRBV12-4 to TRBJ1-1; 7 positions agree with TRBD1. J was trimmed by 5 bases and V by 5 bases; bases with no gene match: 5. The length of the CDR3 is 13 residues. This CDR3 is CASSQSRGTEAFF. CDR3 nucleotide sequence: TGTGCCAGCAGTCAAAGCAGGGGGACTGAAGCTTTCTTT.

V and J are TRBV7-2 and TRBJ1-4; 11 bases are shared with TRBD1. V lost 8 bases to trimming and J lost 7 bases; unmatched junction nucleotides: 9. Germline CDR1 is SGHTA and CDR2 is FQGNSA. This CDR3 comprises 15 residues. CDR3 in amino acids: CASGTGGPLSEKLFF. As DNA, the CDR3 is TGTGCCAGCGGGACAGGGGGGCCTTTGAGTGAAAAACTGTTTTTT.

The chain joins TRBV5-6 to TRBJ2-6; tentatively, D is TRBD1 (6 bases). CDR1 and CDR2 (germline): SGHDT, YYEEEE. The CDR3 sequence is 15 residues long. V gave up 4 bases and J gave up 0 bases, with 8 bases separating them. CDR3 coding DNA: TGTGCCAGCAGCCAGGGGTTCTCTGGGGCCAACGTCCTGACTTTC. Its protein is CASSQGFSGANVLTF.

This clone was counted a single time. The chain is built from TRBV10-1 and TRBJ2-1; 9 nucleotides match TRBD2. Trimming at V came to 1 base and at J to 6 bases, leaving 10 bases not matched to a gene. There are 17 residues in the CDR3. CDR1 WNHNN and CDR2 SYGVQD come from the germline V gene (reference sequence). In DNA form, the CDR3 reads TGCGCCAGCAGTGAGTTGCAAGGGGCTAGCGGGACCAATGAGCAGTTCTTC. It translates to CASSELQGASGTNEQFF.

The J gene is TRBJ2-1, the V gene TRBV6-1, with D uncertain. V shed 2 bases and J shed 13 bases, with 9 bases lying between them. Germline-derived CDR1 and CDR2 are MNHNS and SASEGT. CDR3 length: 11 residues. CDR3 loop: CASSERRSQFF. Written as DNA, the CDR3 is TGTGCCAGCAGTGAAAGGAGATCACAGTTCTTC.

The rearrangement uses TRBV29-1 and TRBJ2-5; maybe TRBD1 (7 bases). V was shortened by 8 bases and J by 9 bases, with 22 bases between the two germline ends. CDR3 size: 13 residues. Germline V CDR1 and CDR2: SQVTM, ANQGSEA. DNA for the CDR3: TGCAGCATCCAGGGTGGGCCCAGGGGGGCCCAGTACTTC. Translated, it gives CSIQGGPRGAQYF.

To note about this clone: One junction end disagrees with the germline gene, perhaps due to a read error. The chain uses TRBV6-5 and TRBJ1-1; tentative D call: TRBD1 (5 bases). The CDR3 loop spans 14 amino acids. CDR1 and CDR2 from the germline V gene are MNHEY and SVGAGI. CDR3 in amino acids: CASSLRRGNSEAFF. Here the CDR3 DNA reads TGTGCCAGCAGTTTGCGGCGGGGGAACTCTGAAGCTTTCTTT.

The chain carries TRBV6-5 and TRBJ1-2, with 10 bases identical to TRBD1. The CDR3 runs 14 residues. V lost 6 bases and J lost 3; bases outside the gene matches: 4. CDR1 MNHEY and CDR2 SVGAGI come from the germline V gene. The chain's CDR3 is CASSPTGGYYGYTF. CDR3 nucleotides: TGTGCCAGCAGCCCGACAGGGGGCTACTATGGCTACACCTTC.

Notes on this clone: The conserved final phenylalanine or tryptophan is absent from the CDR3, which likely points to a read error. Because the CDR3's place on the DNA is in doubt, the DNA is left out and the CDR3 is given as listed by TCRdb. The J gene is TRBJ1-4, the V gene TRBV24-1. Germline loops: CDR1 KGHDR, CDR2 SFDVKD. The CDR3 region is 9 residues in length, termini included. The CDR3 sequence: CATHHSVPG.